The TCR beta chain under discussion was sequenced for a study of blood T cell repertoires in COVID-19. Seattle researchers signed up patients amid active infection and tracked them longitudinally. This table comes from immunoSEQ multiplex PCR, and its TCRdb copy is limited to in-frame clones, with some not included. The sample gives 200,000 to 300,000 clones, approximately 86% of which show up once; roughly 5% is in the top ten. The source of this sequence is a woman aged 55-70 years with COVID-19, enrolled during active disease. Sequenced sample: peripheral blood.

CDR3: CASSSPPGGMGRQFF. CDR3 DNA: TGTGCCAGCAGCTCTCCCCCGGGGGGGATGGGTCGGCAGTTCTTC. This sequence joins TRBV5-4 and TRBJ2-1; TRBD2 matches at 8 bases. This CDR3 contains 15 residues. V lost 3 bases, J lost 12 bases, and 14 bases stayed unmatched. The germline V gene has CDR1 SGHNT and CDR2 YYREEE (reference sequence).